These 4 T cell receptor beta chains were all obtained from the same sample, sequenced in a study of shared clonotypes between healthy human individuals. Using immunoSEQ multiplex PCR, the repertoire was profiled, and TCRdb retains in-frame clones only, with some absent. The sample lists approximately 500,000 clones; almost 97% were seen once. Sequenced input: naive CD4+ T cells sorted from blood. The subset is: CD45RA+ positively selected. The receptors were sampled from a woman in her twenties or thirties in good health.

This clone is a singleton in its sample. The rearrangement uses TRBV18 and TRBJ2-2; D may be TRBD1 (5 bases). The CDR3 runs 15 residues. Germline CDR1 reads KGHSH; CDR2 reads LQKENI. V gave up 3 bases and J gave up 7 bases, with 15 bases separating them. CDR3 in DNA: TGTGCCAGCTCACCGCCATACTCAGGGTTCGGGGAGCTGTTTTTT. This gives the protein CASSPPYSGFGELFF.

This clone is a singleton in its sample. V and J are TRBV4-2 and TRBJ1-6; D ambiguous. The germline CDR1 and CDR2 sequences are LGHNA and YNFKEQ. Trimming removed 1 base at V and 5 bases at J, with 3 bases between. The CDR3 is 13 amino acids. CDR3 nucleotide sequence: TGTGCCAGCAGCCAAGGGGATAATTCACCCCTCCACTTT. It encodes CASSQGDNSPLHF.

J is TRBJ2-7 and V is TRBV9, with TRBD1 matching over 7 bases. The V and J ends lost 4 bases and 6 bases, in that order; junction bases with no gene match: 16. Germline assignment: CDR1 SGDLS and CDR2 YYNGEE. CDR3 length: 16 amino acids. CDR3 loop: CASSPRGADRSTEQYF. CDR3 DNA: TGTGCCAGCAGCCCCCGGGGAGCGGACAGGTCTACCGAGCAGTACTTC.

This clone was counted between two and nine times. The V and J genes are TRBV5-4 and TRBJ1-2; D possibly corresponds to TRBD1 (5 bases). This CDR3 is built from 13 residues. Trimming stripped 1 base from V and 8 bases from J, with 12 bases between. Germline-derived CDR1 and CDR2 are SGHNT and YYREEE (reference sequence). The CDR3 bases are TGTGCCAGCAGCTTGACACCCAGGGAAGGCTACACCTTC. Protein sequence: CASSLTPREGYTF.